The rows below give T cell receptor beta chains drawn from one sample of a study of Ad26.COV2.S vaccination and SARS-CoV-2 variants. The assay was immunoSEQ multiplex PCR, and TCRdb's table has in-frame clones only and misses some. The table has 200,000 to 250,000 clones, roughly 90% seen once; the top ten hold around 11%. This specimen was peripheral blood, taken in a trial of Ad26.COV2.S vaccine versus placebo. The receptor source for this set is a person between 18 and 65 years old who received the Ad26.COV2.S COVID-19 vaccine or a placebo. Each CDR3 is given with its conserved first and last residue. The D gene is left open where the match is weak. Only some rows state a clone size, as once, few, many or a class for expanded clones.

clone_size j_call d_call v_call cdr3_aa cdr3_nt
- TRBJ1-1 TRBD1 TRBV19 CASSIGQAGNTEAFF TGTGCCAGTAGTATCGGACAGGCGGGGAACACTGAAGCTTTCTTT
- TRBJ2-7 - TRBV20-1 CSASPRDGSYEQYF TGCAGTGCTAGTCCCCGGGACGGATCCTACGAGCAGTACTTC
- TRBJ2-7 - TRBV6-2/TRBV6-3 CASSGWTGGEQYF TGTGCCAGCAGCGGTTGGACTGGCGGGGAGCAGTACTTC
once TRBJ1-5 - TRBV5-5 CASSPEGVSQHF TGTGCCAGCAGCCCAGAAGGAGTGTCCCAGCATTTT
few TRBJ2-7 - TRBV2 CASSEPRGAYEQYF TGTGCCAGCAGTGAACCCAGGGGGGCCTACGAGCAGTACTTC
many TRBJ2-7 - TRBV30 CAWSWRRSYEQYF TGTGCCTGGAGTTGGCGGCGCTCCTACGAGCAGTACTTC
- TRBJ2-2 - TRBV28 CASSFGGLWELFF TGTGCCAGCAGTTTTGGGGGGTTGTGGGAGCTGTTTTTT
- TRBJ1-1 - TRBV6-2/TRBV6-3 CASSYSVGRVISTEAFF TGTGCCAGCAGTTACTCGGTCGGCAGGGTAATATCCACTGAAGCTTTCTTT
- TRBJ1-3 - TRBV18 CASSIGTPGNTIYF TGTGCCAGCTCAATCGGGACTCCTGGAAACACCATATATTTT
- TRBJ2-1 - TRBV4-2 CASSKNSVPLIYNEQFF TGTGCCAGCAGCAAGAACTCGGTCCCCCTTATCTACAATGAGCAGTTCTTC
- TRBJ1-2 - TRBV7-9 CASSLWVGVKDGYTF TGTGCCAGCAGCTTATGGGTTGGCGTTAAGGATGGCTACACCTTC
once TRBJ1-4 - TRBV6-5 CASSSALPGEKLFF TGTGCCAGCAGTTCGGCCCTCCCTGGGGAAAAACTGTTTTTT
- TRBJ2-7 - TRBV6-2/TRBV6-3 CASSSAGEQYF TGTGCCAGCAGTTCAGCTGGCGAGCAGTACTTC
- TRBJ2-5 - TRBV3-1/TRBV3-2 CASSQGHPGRKETQYF TGTGCCAGCAGCCAAGGACACCCAGGTCGGAAGGAGACCCAGTACTTC
- TRBJ2-1 TRBD2 TRBV2 CASRLKLAGYNEQFF TGTGCCAGCAGGTTAAAACTAGCGGGATACAATGAGCAGTTCTTC
- TRBJ2-3 - TRBV9 CASAGPSGTDTQYF TGTGCCAGCGCCGGGCCTTCCGGCACAGATACGCAGTATTTT
- TRBJ2-1 TRBD1 TRBV7-2 CASSLTGTGARNEQFF TGTGCCAGCAGCTTAACCGGGACAGGGGCAAGAAATGAGCAGTTCTTC
- TRBJ2-2 - TRBV19 CASDGRQSQSNTGELFF TGTGCCAGTGATGGCAGACAATCCCAATCGAACACCGGGGAGCTGTTTTTT
- TRBJ2-5 TRBD1 TRBV27 CASSPTTGQGWGTQYF TGTGCCAGCAGTCCGACAACTGGACAGGGGTGGGGGACCCAGTACTTC
once TRBJ2-1 TRBD1 TRBV14 CASSHHRGVYNEQFF TGTGCCAGCAGCCACCACAGGGGGGTCTACAATGAGCAGTTCTTC
- TRBJ2-1 TRBD2 TRBV7-2 CASRRTSASSYNEQFF TGTGCCAGCAGGCGTACTAGCGCGAGCTCCTACAATGAGCAGTTCTTC
- TRBJ1-3 TRBD1 TRBV18 CASSPSRTGGVAIYF TGTGCCAGCTCACCATCCCGGACAGGGGGCGTCGCCATATATTTT
once TRBJ1-1 TRBD1 TRBV27 CASSSWTGATEAFF TGTGCCAGCAGTTCCTGGACAGGCGCCACTGAAGCTTTCTTT
- TRBJ2-7 TRBD1 TRBV28 CASSRSRWGQSYEQYF TGTGCCAGCAGCCGCTCCCGTTGGGGACAGAGCTACGAGCAGTACTTC
- TRBJ2-1 TRBD2 TRBV6-1 CASSEDGTSSSEQFF TGTGCCAGCAGTGAAGACGGGACTAGCTCAAGTGAGCAGTTCTTC
- TRBJ2-7 - TRBV29-1 CSPHWGNEQYF TGCAGCCCGCATTGGGGGAACGAGCAGTACTTC
few TRBJ2-7 - TRBV30 CAWSPARPGGEQYF TGTGCCTGGAGCCCTGCCCGGCCTGGAGGCGAGCAGTACTTC
- TRBJ1-1 TRBD1 TRBV10-3 CAISELVDRVATTEAFF TGTGCCATCAGTGAATTGGTGGACAGGGTCGCGACCACTGAAGCTTTCTTT
- TRBJ2-1 TRBD1 TRBV7-3 CASSPPGTGSYNEQFF TGTGCCAGCAGCCCGCCCGGGACAGGGTCCTACAATGAGCAGTTCTTC
once TRBJ2-2 - TRBV9 CASSVVLANGELFF TGTGCCAGCAGCGTAGTCCTGGCGAACGGGGAGCTGTTTTTT
- TRBJ2-1 - TRBV10-3 CAISEDVPSYNEQFF TGTGCCATCAGTGAAGACGTCCCCTCCTACAATGAGCAGTTCTTC
- TRBJ2-2 - TRBV28 CASYGLAGGELFF TGTGCCAGCTACGGTTTGGCGGGCGGGGAGCTGTTTTTT
- TRBJ2-7 - TRBV5-1 CASSLMQGSYEQYF TGCGCCAGCAGCTTGATGCAGGGTAGCTACGAGCAGTACTTC
- TRBJ1-5 - TRBV24-1 CATSVSGAQPQHF TGTGCCACCAGTGTTTCGGGGGCTCAGCCCCAGCATTTT
- TRBJ1-2 - TRBV5-1 CASSTTGDYGYTF TGCGCCAGCAGCACCACGGGGGACTATGGCTACACCTTC
- TRBJ1-6 - TRBV6-6 CASIQGTGNSPLHF TGTGCCAGCATCCAGGGGACTGGGAATTCACCCCTCCACTTT
- TRBJ1-2 TRBD1 TRBV15 CATSPRDRPLYGYTF TGTGCCACCAGCCCCAGGGACAGGCCCCTATATGGCTACACCTTC
- TRBJ2-1 - TRBV4-1 CASSHRLATDEQFF TGCGCCAGCAGCCATCGCCTAGCAACGGATGAGCAGTTCTTC
- TRBJ2-7 TRBD2 TRBV11-2 CASSPGASGRGDEQYF TGTGCCAGCAGCCCGGGGGCTAGCGGGAGAGGGGACGAGCAGTACTTC
- TRBJ2-7 TRBD1 TRBV11-1 CASSLIPGTGVNEQYF TGTGCCAGCAGCTTAATCCCCGGGACAGGGGTCAACGAGCAGTACTTC
- TRBJ2-3 - TRBV15 CATSRADSLNTQYF TGTGCCACCAGCAGAGCAGACTCATTAAATACGCAGTATTTT
- TRBJ1-1 TRBD1 TRBV5-1 CASSLDRANTEAFF TGCGCCAGCAGCTTAGACAGGGCGAACACTGAAGCTTTCTTT
- TRBJ2-2 - TRBV6-6 CASRLGTGELFF TGTGCCAGCAGGCTGGGCACCGGGGAGCTGTTTTTT
few TRBJ1-4 - TRBV6-2/TRBV6-3 CASSTVQGGNEKLFF TGTGCCAGCAGTACCGTCCAGGGAGGCAATGAAAAACTGTTTTTT
- TRBJ2-7 - TRBV6-5 CASSLSGGYEQYF TGTGCCAGCAGTTTATCAGGAGGCTACGAGCAGTACTTC
- TRBJ2-3 - TRBV28 CASSLLAKSTDTQYF TGTGCCAGCAGTCTTCTAGCGAAAAGCACAGATACGCAGTATTTT
- TRBJ1-5 TRBD1 TRBV28 CASSSGTGTQPQHF TGTGCCAGCAGCTCCGGGACAGGGACTCAGCCCCAGCATTTT
- TRBJ2-7 - TRBV29-1 CSVEDTSSNEGEQYF TGCAGCGTTGAAGACACTAGTTCCAATGAGGGGGAGCAGTACTTC
- TRBJ2-5 TRBD1 TRBV5-1 CASSPDRETETQYF TGCGCCAGCAGCCCGGACAGGGAAACCGAGACCCAGTACTTC
- TRBJ1-1 TRBD1 TRBV7-9 CASSYPGTGNTEAFF TGTGCCAGCAGTTATCCCGGGACAGGGAACACTGAAGCTTTCTTT